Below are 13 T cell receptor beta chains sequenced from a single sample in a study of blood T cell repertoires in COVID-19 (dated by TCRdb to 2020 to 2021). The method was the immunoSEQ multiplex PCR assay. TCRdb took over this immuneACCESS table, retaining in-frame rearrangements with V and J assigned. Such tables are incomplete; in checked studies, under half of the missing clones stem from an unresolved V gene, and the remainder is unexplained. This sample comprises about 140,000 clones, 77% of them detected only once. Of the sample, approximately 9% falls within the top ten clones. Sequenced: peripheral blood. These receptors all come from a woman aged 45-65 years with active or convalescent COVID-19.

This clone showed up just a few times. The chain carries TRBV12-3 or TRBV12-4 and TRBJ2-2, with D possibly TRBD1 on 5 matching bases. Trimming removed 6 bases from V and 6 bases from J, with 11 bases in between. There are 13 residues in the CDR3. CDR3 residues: CASRPGWSGELFF. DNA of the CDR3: TGTGCCAGCAGACCAGGGTGGTCCGGGGAGCTGTTTTTT.

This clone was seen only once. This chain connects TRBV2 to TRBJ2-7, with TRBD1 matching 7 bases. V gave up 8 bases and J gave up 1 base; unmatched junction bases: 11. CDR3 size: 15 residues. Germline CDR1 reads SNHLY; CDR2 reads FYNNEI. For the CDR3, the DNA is TGTGCCAGCCGCGGTAGAGGGGGCGATTCCTACGAGCAGTACTTC. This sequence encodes CASRGRGGDSYEQYF.

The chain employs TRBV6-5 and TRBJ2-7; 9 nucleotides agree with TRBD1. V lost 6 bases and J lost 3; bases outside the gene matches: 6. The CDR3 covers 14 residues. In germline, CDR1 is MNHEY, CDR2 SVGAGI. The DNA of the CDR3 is TGTGCCAGCAGACAGGGACAGGGCTACTACGAGCAGTACTTC. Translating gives CASRQGQGYYEQYF.

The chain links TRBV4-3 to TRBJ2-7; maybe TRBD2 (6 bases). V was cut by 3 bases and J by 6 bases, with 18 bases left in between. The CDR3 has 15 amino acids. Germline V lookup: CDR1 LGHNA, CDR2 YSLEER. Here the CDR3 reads CASSHSGTGAPEQYF. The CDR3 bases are TGCGCCAGCAGCCATTCCGGGACTGGGGCACCCGAGCAGTACTTC.

The CDR3 nucleotides are TGTGCCTGGAGTGCGGGACTTCAGATGAATGAGCAGTTCTTC. Translation gives CAWSAGLQMNEQFF. J is TRBJ2-1 and V is TRBV30; a weak D match, TRBD2 (6 bases). Deletions cut 1 base from V and 7 bases from J, with 14 bases between. From germline, CDR1 is GTSNPN and CDR2 SVGIG (reference sequence). The CDR3 is 14 residues long. Combining the CDR3 with reference TRBV30 and TRBJ2-1 gives the whole variable domain SQTIHQWPATLVQPVGSPLSLECTVEGTSNPNLYWYRQAAGRGLQLLFYSVGIGQISSEVPQNLSASRPQDRQFILSSKKLLLSDSGFYLCAWSAGLQMNEQFFGPGTRLTVL.

The CDR3, as DNA: TGTGCCAGCAGCTTTTTAAGGGGAACTAACACTGAAGCTTTCTTT. This sequence encodes CASSFLRGTNTEAFF. V usage is TRBV11-2 and J usage is TRBJ1-1; possibly TRBD1 for D (5 bases). V was trimmed by 3 bases and J by 2 bases, leaving 13 bases between them. Germline CDR1 SGHAT, CDR2 FQNNGV. The CDR3 has 15 residues.

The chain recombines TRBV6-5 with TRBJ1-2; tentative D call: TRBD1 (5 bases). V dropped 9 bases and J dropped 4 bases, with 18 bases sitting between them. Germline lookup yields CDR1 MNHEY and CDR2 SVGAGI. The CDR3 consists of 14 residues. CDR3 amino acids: CASNPRQGLYGYTF. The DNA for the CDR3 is TGTGCCAGTAACCCCCGGCAGGGCCTCTATGGCTACACCTTC.

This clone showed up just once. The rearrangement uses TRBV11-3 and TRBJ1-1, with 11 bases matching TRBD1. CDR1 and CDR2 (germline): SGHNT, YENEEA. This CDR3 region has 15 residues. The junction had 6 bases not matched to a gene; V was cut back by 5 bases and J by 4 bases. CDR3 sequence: CASSKTGTGGTEAFF. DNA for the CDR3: TGTGCCAGCAGCAAAACCGGGACAGGGGGCACTGAAGCTTTCTTT.

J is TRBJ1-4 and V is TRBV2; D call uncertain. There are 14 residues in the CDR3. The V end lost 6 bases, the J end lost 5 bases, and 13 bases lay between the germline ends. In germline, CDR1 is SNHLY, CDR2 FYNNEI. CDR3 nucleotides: TGTGCCAGCAGCGAGGGTGGTTCGAATGAAAAACTGTTTTTT. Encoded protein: CASSEGGSNEKLFF.

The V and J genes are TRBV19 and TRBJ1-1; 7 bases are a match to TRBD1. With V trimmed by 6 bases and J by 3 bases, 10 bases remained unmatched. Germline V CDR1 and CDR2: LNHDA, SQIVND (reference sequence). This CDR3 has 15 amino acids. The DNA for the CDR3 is TGTGCCAGTAGCATTCCAGGGGGAAGGGACACTGAAGCTTTCTTT. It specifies CASSIPGGRDTEAFF.

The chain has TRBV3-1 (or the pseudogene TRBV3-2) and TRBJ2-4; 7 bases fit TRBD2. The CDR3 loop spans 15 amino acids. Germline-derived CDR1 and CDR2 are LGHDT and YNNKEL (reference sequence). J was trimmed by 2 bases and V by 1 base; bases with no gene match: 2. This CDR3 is CASSQVGGTKNIQYF. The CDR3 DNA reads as TGTGCCAGCAGCCAAGTGGGAGGGACCAAAAACATTCAGTACTTC.

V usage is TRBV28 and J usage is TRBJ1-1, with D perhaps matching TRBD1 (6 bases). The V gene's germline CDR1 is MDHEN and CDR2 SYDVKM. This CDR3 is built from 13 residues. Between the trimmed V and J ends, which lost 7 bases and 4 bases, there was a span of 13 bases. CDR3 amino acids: CASTPGHPTEAFF. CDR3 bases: TGTGCCAGCACTCCGGGACACCCCACTGAAGCTTTCTTT.

CDR3 residues: CASSQARGHTEAFF. The CDR3 coding sequence is TGTGCCAGCAGCCAAGCTAGGGGGCACACTGAAGCTTTCTTT. V is TRBV3-1 (or the pseudogene TRBV3-2) and J is TRBJ1-1, with TRBD1 matching 7 bases. CDR1 LGHDT and CDR2 YNNKEL come from the germline V gene (reference sequence). This CDR3 spans 14 amino acids. V dropped 1 base and J dropped 3; count of bases not matched to a gene: 2.